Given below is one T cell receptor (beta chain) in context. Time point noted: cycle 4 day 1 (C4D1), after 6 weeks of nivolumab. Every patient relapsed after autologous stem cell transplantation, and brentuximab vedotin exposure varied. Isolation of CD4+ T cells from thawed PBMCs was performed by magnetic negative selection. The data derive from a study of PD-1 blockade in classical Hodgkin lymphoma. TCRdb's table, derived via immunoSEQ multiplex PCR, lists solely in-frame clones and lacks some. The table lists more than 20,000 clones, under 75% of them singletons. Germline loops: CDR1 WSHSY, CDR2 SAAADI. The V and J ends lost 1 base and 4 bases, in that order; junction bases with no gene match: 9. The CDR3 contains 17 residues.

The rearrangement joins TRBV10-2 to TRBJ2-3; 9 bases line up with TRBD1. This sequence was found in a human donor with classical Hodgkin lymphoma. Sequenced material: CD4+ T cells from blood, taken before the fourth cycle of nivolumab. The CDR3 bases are TGCGCCAGCAGTGAGTGGGGGTCGGGGACAGGGCCAGATACGCAGTATTTT. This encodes CASSEWGSGTGPDTQYF.